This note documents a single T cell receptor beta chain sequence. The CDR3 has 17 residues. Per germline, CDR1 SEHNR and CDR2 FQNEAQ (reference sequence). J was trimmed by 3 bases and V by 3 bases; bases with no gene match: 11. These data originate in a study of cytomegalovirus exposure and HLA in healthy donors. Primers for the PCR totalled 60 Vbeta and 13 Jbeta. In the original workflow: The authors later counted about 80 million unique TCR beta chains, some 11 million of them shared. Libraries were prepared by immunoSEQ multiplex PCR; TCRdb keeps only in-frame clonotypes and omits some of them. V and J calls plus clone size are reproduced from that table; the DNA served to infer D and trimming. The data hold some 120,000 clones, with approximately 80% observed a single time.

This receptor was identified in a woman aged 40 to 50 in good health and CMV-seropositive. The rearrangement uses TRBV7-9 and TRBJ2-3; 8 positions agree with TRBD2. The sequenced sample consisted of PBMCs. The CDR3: CASSFTSGLSMTDTQYF. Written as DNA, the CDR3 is TGTGCCAGCAGCTTTACTAGCGGCCTATCAATGACAGATACGCAGTATTTT. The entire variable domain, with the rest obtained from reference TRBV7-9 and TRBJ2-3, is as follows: DTGVSQNPRHKITKRGQNVTFRCDPISEHNRLYWYRQTLGQGPEFLTYFQNEAQLEKSRLLSDRFSAERPKGSFSTLEIQRTEQGDSAMYLCASSFTSGLSMTDTQYFGPGTRLTVL.